Sequencing of this T cell receptor (beta chain) was carried out in a study of blood T cell repertoires in COVID-19. Study as a whole: Sites in the United States, Italy and Spain provided acute and convalescent COVID-19 samples. PBMCs, B-cell-depleted T cells, or T cells provided the cDNA or gDNA that made up the material.

The CDR3 is 15 residues long. The germline V gene has CDR1 LNHDA and CDR2 SQIVND (reference sequence). Trimming at V came to 3 bases and at J to 6 bases, leaving 7 bases not matched to a gene. Under the authors' procedure: Nucleated cell number was recorded as an estimate derived from reference gene primer amplification. TCRdb's table, derived via immunoSEQ multiplex PCR, lists solely in-frame clones and lacks some. The D gene and trimming were derived from the DNA, and the V and J assignments and clone size from that table. The sample has 300,000 to 400,000 clones, around 87% seen once. The sequence came from a human donor in a cohort sampled during active COVID-19. This chain connects TRBV19 to TRBJ2-1; TRBD2 agrees at 8 bases. Sequenced input: peripheral blood. CDR3 sequence: CASSIQREIPNEQFF. In nucleotides, the CDR3 is TGTGCCAGTAGTATCCAGCGGGAGATCCCCAATGAGCAGTTCTTC. Based on the CDR3 plus reference TRBV19 and TRBJ2-1, the full variable domain is DGGITQSPKYLFRKEGQNVTLSCEQNLNHDAMYWYRQDPGQGLRLIYYSQIVNDFQKGDIAEGYSVSREKKESFPLTVTSAQKNPTAFYLCASSIQREIPNEQFFGPGTRLTVL.